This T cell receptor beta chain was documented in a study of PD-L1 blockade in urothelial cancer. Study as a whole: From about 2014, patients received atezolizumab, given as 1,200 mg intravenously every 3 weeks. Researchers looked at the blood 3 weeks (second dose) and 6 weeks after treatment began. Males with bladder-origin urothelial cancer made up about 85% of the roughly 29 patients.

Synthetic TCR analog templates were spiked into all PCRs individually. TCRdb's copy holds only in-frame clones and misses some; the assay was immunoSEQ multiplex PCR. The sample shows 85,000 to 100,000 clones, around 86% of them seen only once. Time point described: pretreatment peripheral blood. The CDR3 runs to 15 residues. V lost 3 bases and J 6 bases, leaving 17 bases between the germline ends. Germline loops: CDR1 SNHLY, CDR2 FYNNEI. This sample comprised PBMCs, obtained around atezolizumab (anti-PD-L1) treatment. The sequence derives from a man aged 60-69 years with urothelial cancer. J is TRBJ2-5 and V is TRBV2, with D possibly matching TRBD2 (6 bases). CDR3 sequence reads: CASSEVLARGKTQYF. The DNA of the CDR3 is TGTGCCAGCAGTGAGGTTCTAGCGAGGGGAAAGACCCAGTACTTC.